Below, 26 T cell receptor beta chains from the same sample are listed, as sequenced in a study of OX40 agonist ivuxolimab in advanced cancers. Repertoires were generated with immunoSEQ multiplex PCR, while TCRdb's copy carries only in-frame clones and drops some. This sample yields about 40,000 clones, of which more than 75% are seen a single time; around 2% belongs to the top ten. This specimen consisted of CD4+ or CD8+ T cells sorted from blood, obtained in a trial of the OX40 agonist ivuxolimab. The receptors were sampled from an adult with an advanced solid tumor such as melanoma, head and neck, liver or kidney cancer.

This clone has only a few counts. The V gene is TRBV7-3, the J gene TRBJ2-7, with D maybe TRBD2 (5 bases). The CDR3 contains 14 residues. CDR1 SGHTA and CDR2 FQGTGA come from the germline V gene. V was trimmed by 2 bases and J by 5 bases, leaving 13 bases between them. This CDR3 reads CASSLAGLRDEQYF. CDR3 DNA sequence: TGTGCCAGCAGCTTAGCAGGACTGCGCGACGAGCAGTACTTC. The complete variable domain, with remaining parts taken from reference TRBV7-3 and TRBJ2-7, reads GAGVSQTPSNKVTEKGKYVELRCDPISGHTALYWYRQSLGQGPEFLIYFQGTGAADDSGLPNDRFFAVRPEGSVSTLKIQRTERGDSAVYLCASSLAGLRDEQYFGPGTRLTVT.

This chain connects TRBV5-4 to TRBJ2-1; 8 bases fit TRBD2. Per germline, CDR1 SGHNT and CDR2 YYREEE (reference sequence). Germline trimming cut 5 bases from V and 2 bases from J; bases unmatched to any gene: 6. CDR3 size: 15 residues. The CDR3 sequence is CASSFTSGPYNEQFF. The CDR3 bases are TGTGCCAGCAGTTTTACTAGCGGCCCCTACAATGAGCAGTTCTTC.

In its sample, this clone ranks as medium-sized. The chain has TRBV7-8 and TRBJ2-5; a weak D match, TRBD1 (6 bases). Per germline, CDR1 SGHVS and CDR2 FQNEAQ. Trimming left V 3 bases short and J 2 bases short, with 10 bases between. The CDR3 contains 14 residues. DNA for the CDR3: TGTGCCAGCAGCTTTTGGACAGAACAAGAGACCCAGTACTTC. The encoded protein is CASSFWTEQETQYF.

V usage is TRBV5-6 and J usage is TRBJ2-3; the match to TRBD2 covers 12 bases. Germline CDR1 and CDR2: SGHDT and YYEEEE. The CDR3 has 18 residues. V shed 0 bases, J shed 3 bases, and the junction held 8 bases outside the gene matches. DNA of the CDR3: TGTGCCAGCAGCTTGGAGGCTAGCGGGAGGGCCCTGACAGATACGCAGTATTTT. Amino acids: CASSLEASGRALTDTQYF.

J is TRBJ1-6 and V is TRBV28; D is undetermined. The length of the CDR3 is 13 residues. The V gene's germline CDR1 is MDHEN and CDR2 SYDVKM. Trimming took 5 bases from V and 4 from J, leaving 6 bases between them. CDR3 in amino acids: CASSPDYNSPLHF. DNA of the CDR3: TGTGCCAGCAGTCCGGATTATAATTCACCCCTCCACTTT.

This clone was recorded a few times. This sequence joins TRBV2 and TRBJ2-1, with 7 bases aligning to TRBD2. The CDR3 totals 15 residues. The germline V gene encodes CDR1 SNHLY and CDR2 FYNNEI. V gave up 3 bases and J gave up 3 bases; unmatched junction bases: 5. The CDR3 is CASSEGGGVYNEQFF. The DNA of the CDR3 is TGTGCCAGCAGTGAGGGGGGAGGGGTCTACAATGAGCAGTTCTTC.

A few counts support this clone. This chain links TRBV5-5 with TRBJ1-3, with D hard to call. This CDR3 spans 12 amino acids. Germline V CDR1 and CDR2: SGHKS, YYEKEE (reference sequence). Trimming took off 3 bases at V and 3 bases at J, with 4 bases between the two ends. This chain's CDR3 is CASSSNGNTIYF. For the CDR3, the DNA is TGTGCCAGCAGCTCAAATGGAAACACCATATATTTT.

This sequence joins TRBV4-1 and TRBJ2-5; D possibly corresponds to TRBD1 (5 bases). V was pared by 2 bases and J by 1 base, with 17 bases between. The CDR3 loop spans 17 amino acids. Germline CDR1 and CDR2: MGHRA and YSYEKL. The CDR3 sequence: CASSQIGQLGGQETQYF. DNA of the CDR3: TGCGCCAGCAGCCAAATAGGACAACTTGGTGGCCAAGAGACCCAGTACTTC.

This rearrangement joins TRBV28 to TRBJ1-5; D is ambiguous. Trimming took off 6 bases at V and 3 bases at J, with 12 bases between the two ends. This CDR3 spans 14 amino acids. Germline CDR1 and CDR2: MDHEN and SYDVKM. CDR3 coding DNA: TGTGCCAGCAGCCTCCGACCATCCAATCAGCCCCAGCATTTT. Residues: CASSLRPSNQPQHF.

J is TRBJ2-1 and V is TRBV18; D is possibly TRBD2 (6 bases). Germline-derived CDR1 and CDR2 are KGHSH and LQKENI. CDR3 length: 16 amino acids. The V and J ends lost 1 base and 7 bases respectively, with 17 bases between them. The CDR3 region is CASSPRSLMAGNEQFF. CDR3 in DNA: TGTGCCAGCTCACCACGGTCTCTAATGGCGGGGAATGAGCAGTTCTTC. The full variable domain, rest sourced from reference TRBV18 and TRBJ2-1, is NAGVMQNPRHLVRRRGQEARLRCSPMKGHSHVYWYRQLPEEGLKFMVYLQKENIIDESGMPKERFSAEFPKEGPSILRIQQVVRGDSAAYFCASSPRSLMAGNEQFFGPGTRLTVL.

The chain couples TRBV5-1 to TRBJ1-4; D not resolved. Germline-derived CDR1 and CDR2 are SGHRS and YFSETQ. The CDR3 is 15 residues long. V lost 0 bases, J lost 3 bases, and 9 bases lay in between. The CDR3 DNA sequence: TGCGCCAGCAGCTTGGCCACTGGGGCTAATGAAAAACTGTTTTTT. Translated: CASSLATGANEKLFF.

J is TRBJ2-2 and V is TRBV7-3, with D possibly matching TRBD2 (6 bases). V was pared by 5 bases and J by 1 base, with 14 bases between. CDR3 length: 16 residues. Looked up from germline, CDR1 is SGHTA and CDR2 is FQGTGA. The CDR3 coding sequence is TGTGCCAGCAGCCCTGGGGACTTTCGGAACACCGGGGAGCTGTTTTTT. Protein: CASSPGDFRNTGELFF.

Regarding this clone: This sample includes further DNA sequences coding for the same CDR3. The chain carries TRBV25-1 and TRBJ2-3, with D unclear. V gave up 1 base and J gave up 4 bases, with 12 bases separating them. Germline assignment: CDR1 MGHDK and CDR2 SYGVNS. This CDR3 region has 15 residues. For the CDR3, the DNA is TGTGCCAGCAGTGAATCCCAGGTCTTAGCAGATACGCAGTATTTT. Its translation is CASSESQVLADTQYF.

This clone was seen a handful of times. The rearrangement uses TRBV6-1 and TRBJ2-1; maybe TRBD2 (6 bases). CDR3 length: 15 amino acids. CDR1 is MNHNS, CDR2 SASEGT, per germline. The V and J ends lost 5 bases and 3 bases respectively, with 14 bases between them. The CDR3 loop is CASSSWGVGYNEQFF. CDR3 coding DNA: TGTGCCAGCAGTTCATGGGGGGTCGGCTACAATGAGCAGTTCTTC.

The J gene is TRBJ2-1, the V gene TRBV5-6; 8 bases agree with TRBD2. J gave up 4 bases and V 1 base, and 7 bases lay outside the gene matches. There are 16 residues in the CDR3. Germline CDR1 and CDR2: SGHDT and YYEEEE. The CDR3 spells CASSLLGGGTYNEQFF. CDR3 DNA: TGTGCCAGCAGCTTGCTCGGCGGGGGGACGTACAATGAGCAGTTCTTC.

The V and J genes are TRBV10-2 and TRBJ1-5; 11 bases fit TRBD1. The germline CDR1 and CDR2 sequences are WSHSY and SAAADI. The CDR3 covers 13 residues. V lost 10 bases and J lost 4; bases outside the gene matches: 3. The CDR3 DNA is TGCGCCAACGGGACAGGGGGTAATCAGCCCCAGCATTTT. As protein: CANGTGGNQPQHF.

The chain couples TRBV2 to TRBJ1-4; perhaps TRBD1 as D (6 bases). V was cut by 6 bases and J by 0 bases, with 8 bases left in between. This CDR3 has 14 amino acids. In germline, CDR1 is SNHLY, CDR2 FYNNEI. CDR3 protein: CASRKGATNEKLFF. As DNA, the CDR3 is TGTGCCAGCAGGAAGGGGGCAACTAATGAAAAACTGTTTTTT.

A few counts support this clone. The V and J genes are TRBV30 and TRBJ2-7; 8 bases align to TRBD1. This CDR3 contains 16 residues. Germline assignment: CDR1 GTSNPN and CDR2 SVGIG (reference sequence). V was pared by 2 bases and J by 4 bases, with 13 bases of the junction left unmatched. CDR3 amino acids: CAWSWRTRDRGYEQYF. CDR3 sequence (DNA): TGTGCCTGGAGTTGGAGAACTCGTGACAGGGGTTACGAGCAGTACTTC.

The genes are TRBV28 and TRBJ1-2; D call uncertain. Per the germline V gene, CDR1 is MDHEN and CDR2 is SYDVKM. Trimming pared 2 bases from V and 7 bases from J, leaving 8 bases between. The CDR3 runs to 12 residues. The CDR3: CASSLNSGGYTF. CDR3 DNA: TGTGCCAGCAGTTTAAACTCTGGTGGCTACACCTTC.

This clone was seen a few times. This chain links TRBV6-5 with TRBJ2-2; D ambiguous. This CDR3 has 15 residues. Deletions cut 0 bases from V and 1 base from J, with 6 bases between. In germline, CDR1 is MNHEY, CDR2 SVGAGI. The CDR3 loop is CASSYSNLNTGELFF. The CDR3 region has the DNA TGTGCCAGCAGTTACTCGAACCTGAACACCGGGGAGCTGTTTTTT.

This chain connects TRBV7-8 to TRBJ1-5; no definite D call. V was cut by 1 base and J by 7 bases, with 11 bases left in between. CDR3 length: 14 residues. Germline CDR1 is SGHVS and CDR2 is FQNEAQ. CDR3 in amino acids: CASSLGWGKQPQHF. CDR3 bases: TGTGCCAGCAGCTTAGGATGGGGTAAGCAGCCCCAGCATTTT. Full variable domain (missing parts from reference TRBV7-8 and TRBJ1-5): GAGVSQSPRYKVAKRGQDVALRCDPISGHVSLFWYQQALGQGPEFLTYFQNEAQLDKSGLPSDRFFAERPEGSVSTLKIQRTQQEDSAVYLCASSLGWGKQPQHFGDGTRLSIL.

This clone was found a few times. V is TRBV28 and J is TRBJ1-2; 8 bases line up with TRBD1. There are 14 residues in the CDR3. Germline V gene sequence: CDR1 MDHEN, CDR2 SYDVKM. Losses at the gene ends were 11 bases for V and 7 bases for J; bases not matched to a gene: 15. The CDR3: CAGRAGQASSGYTF. The CDR3 nucleotides are TGTGCCGGCCGTGCGGGACAGGCTTCCTCTGGCTACACCTTC.

The chain uses TRBV7-3 and TRBJ2-1; TRBD1 matches at 8 bases. V lost 3 bases to trimming and J lost 6 bases; unmatched junction nucleotides: 7. The CDR3 is 15 amino acids. Germline V gives CDR1 SGHTA, CDR2 FQGTGA. CDR3 sequence reads: CASSFSPGGINEQFF. In nucleotides, the CDR3 is TGTGCCAGCAGCTTTAGCCCAGGGGGCATCAATGAGCAGTTCTTC.

V is TRBV28 and J is TRBJ2-1, with 12 bases lining up with TRBD2. Germline V gene data show CDR1 as MDHEN and CDR2 as SYDVKM. V lost 4 bases to trimming and J lost 0 bases; unmatched junction nucleotides: 7. The CDR3 spans 18 residues. The CDR3 bases are TGTGCCAGCAGTTCCCCTATACTAGCGGGGGGCTCCTACAATGAGCAGTTCTTC. Translating it yields CASSSPILAGGSYNEQFF.

This chain uses TRBV18 with TRBJ1-4; the D gene is possibly TRBD1 (5 bases). This CDR3 has 12 residues. Trimming removed 6 bases at V and 7 bases at J, with 9 bases between. Germline lookup yields CDR1 KGHSH and CDR2 LQKENI. DNA of the CDR3: TGTGCCAGCTCTCCTCAGGGTGAAAAACTGTTTTTT. Translation gives CASSPQGEKLFF.

The count of this clone is one. This chain uses TRBV6-6 with TRBJ2-7; D is ambiguous. Germline CDR1 and CDR2: MNHNY and SVGAGI (reference sequence). Trimming cost V 6 bases and J 3 bases, with 6 bases left between them. There are 11 residues in the CDR3. Here the CDR3 DNA reads TGTGCCAGCAGATCCGGCTACGAGCAGTACTTC. Amino acids: CASRSGYEQYF.